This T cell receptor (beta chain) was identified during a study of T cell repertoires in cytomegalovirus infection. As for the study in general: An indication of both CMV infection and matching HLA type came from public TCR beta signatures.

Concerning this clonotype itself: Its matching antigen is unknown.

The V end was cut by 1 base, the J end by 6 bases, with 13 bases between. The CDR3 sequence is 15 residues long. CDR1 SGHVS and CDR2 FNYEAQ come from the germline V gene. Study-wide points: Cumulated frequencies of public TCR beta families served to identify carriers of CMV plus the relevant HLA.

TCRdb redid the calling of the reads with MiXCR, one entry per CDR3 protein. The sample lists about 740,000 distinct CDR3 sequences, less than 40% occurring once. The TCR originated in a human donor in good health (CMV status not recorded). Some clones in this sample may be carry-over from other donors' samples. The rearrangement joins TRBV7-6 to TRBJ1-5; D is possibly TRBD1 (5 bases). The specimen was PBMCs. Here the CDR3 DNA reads TGTGCCAGCAGCTTAGGGGGCGGCGCGGGTCAGCCCCAGCATTTT. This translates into CASSLGGGAGQPQHF.